Listed here are 6 T cell receptor beta chains from one sample, sequenced in a study of Graves' ophthalmopathy and Graves' hyperthyroidism. Amplification of TCR beta CDR3 regions used RNA transcripts. First-round RT-PCR employed HTBI primers, with a second-round multiplex PCR after it. Each CDR3 protein is one row after TCRdb ran MiXCR on the multiplex PCR reads. Here the sample spans hundreds of thousands of distinct CDR3 sequences, roughly 41% being singletons. The sequenced material came from peripheral blood. The receptors originated from an adult man with Graves' ophthalmopathy.

The sample holds many counts of this clonotype. The chain joins TRBV5-1 to TRBJ1-2; TRBD1 matches 7 bases. From germline, CDR1 is SGHRS and CDR2 YFSETQ. The junction had 6 bases not matched to a gene; V was cut back by 5 bases and J by 2 bases. The CDR3 has 14 amino acids. In nucleotides, the CDR3 is TGCGCCAGCAGAGGGGGACAGACGAACTATGGCTACACCTTC. It encodes CASRGGQTNYGYTF.

The table lists this clonotype with many counts. V gene TRBV7-3 combines with J gene TRBJ1-6; TRBD1 matches 10 bases. The V gene end was trimmed by 5 bases and the J gene end by 9 bases; junction bases not matched to a gene: 7. Germline values: CDR1 SGHTA, CDR2 FQGTGA. This CDR3 is 15 amino acids long. CDR3 residues: CASSASGQGSSPLHF. The DNA for the CDR3 is TGTGCCAGCAGCGCCTCGGGACAGGGGTCTTCACCCCTCCACTTT. Full variable domain (rest looked up from reference TRBV7-3 and TRBJ1-6): GAGVSQTPSNKVTEKGKYVELRCDPISGHTALYWYRQSLGQGPEFLIYFQGTGAADDSGLPNDRFFAVRPEGSVSTLKIQRTERGDSAVYLCASSASGQGSSPLHFGNGTRLTVT.

This chain links TRBV25-1 with TRBJ1-5; D uncertain. The V end lost 7 bases, the J end lost 6 bases, and 13 bases lay between the germline ends. CDR3 size: 13 residues. Germline values: CDR1 MGHDK, CDR2 SYGVNS. CDR3 sequence: CASKAGSGQPQHF. The CDR3 DNA follows: TGTGCCAGCAAGGCGGGATCGGGTCAGCCCCAGCATTTT.

In its sample, this clonotype was seen many times. The rearrangement uses TRBV6-5 and TRBJ2-7; D unresolved. Germline lookup yields CDR1 MNHEY and CDR2 SVGAGI. The CDR3 covers 16 residues. V gave up 2 bases and J gave up 3 bases, with 17 bases separating them. Here the CDR3 DNA reads TGTGCCAGCAGTTACCTTTTCGAAGGGTTTCGCTACGAGCAGTACTTC. Residues: CASSYLFEGFRYEQYF.

This rearrangement joins TRBV12-5 to TRBJ1-1, with a possible D match to TRBD1 (6 bases). The V and J ends lost 6 bases and 4 bases respectively, with 15 bases between them. Germline CDR1 LGHNT, CDR2 FRNRAP. This CDR3 has 14 residues. The CDR3 DNA is TGTGCTAGTGGCCTTTTGGGAGGGGGCACTGAAGCTTTCTTT. Its protein product is CASGLLGGGTEAFF.

The rearrangement joins TRBV5-5 to TRBJ1-1; D gene unclear. Germline V gene sequence: CDR1 SGHKS, CDR2 YYEKEE (reference sequence). This CDR3 is 15 amino acids long. Between the trimmed V and J ends, which lost 5 bases and 3 bases, there was a span of 17 bases. The CDR3 DNA reads TGTGCCAGCAGTGCGGGATACGGTGGAGACACTGAAGCTTTCTTT. Its translation: CASSAGYGGDTEAFF.